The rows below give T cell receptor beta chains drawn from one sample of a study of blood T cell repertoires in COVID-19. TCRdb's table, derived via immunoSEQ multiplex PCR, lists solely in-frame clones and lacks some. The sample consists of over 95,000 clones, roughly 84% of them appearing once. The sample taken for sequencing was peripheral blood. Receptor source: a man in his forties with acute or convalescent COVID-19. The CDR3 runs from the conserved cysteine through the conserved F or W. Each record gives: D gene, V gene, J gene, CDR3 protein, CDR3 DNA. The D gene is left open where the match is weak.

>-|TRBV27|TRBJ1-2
CASSLRYGPLYGYTF
TGTGCCAGCAGTTTGAGATATGGGCCCCTCTATGGCTACACCTTC
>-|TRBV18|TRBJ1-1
CASSPSTDTEAFF
TGTGCCAGCTCACCAAGCACAGACACTGAAGCTTTCTTT
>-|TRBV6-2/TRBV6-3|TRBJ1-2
CASSYRQNYGYTF
TGTGCCAGCAGTTACCGACAGAACTATGGCTACACCTTC
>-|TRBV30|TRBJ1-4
CAWSGRGSWQKLFF
TGTGCCTGGAGTGGCAGGGGAAGCTGGCAAAAACTGTTTTTT
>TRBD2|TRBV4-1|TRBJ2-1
CASSQGGLAGGAGPLYNEQFF
TGCGCCAGCAGCCAAGGGGGCCTAGCGGGGGGCGCGGGCCCCCTATACAATGAGCAGTTCTTC
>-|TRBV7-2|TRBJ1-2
CASSLEQGIYGYTF
TGTGCCAGCAGCTTAGAACAGGGAATTTATGGCTACACCTTC
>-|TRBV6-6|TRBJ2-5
CASSLSLGEARETQYF
TGTGCCAGCAGTTTAAGTCTGGGAGAGGCGAGGGAGACCCAGTACTTC
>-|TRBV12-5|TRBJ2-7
CASGSLTYEQYF
TGTGCTAGTGGTTCCCTTACCTACGAGCAGTACTTC
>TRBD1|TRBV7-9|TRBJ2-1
CASSPRIWTGAYNEQFF
TGTGCCAGCAGCCCGCGGATCTGGACAGGGGCCTACAATGAGCAGTTCTTC
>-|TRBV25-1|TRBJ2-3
CASTSTDTQYF
TGTGCCAGCACTAGCACAGATACGCAGTATTTT